The source of this T cell receptor (beta chain) is a study of shared clonotypes between healthy human individuals. Study outcomes and limitations: Few donors limited the genetic and exposure-history diversity represented. Read depth was anticipated to influence clonotype sharing among donors.

Naive-designated CD8 cells lacked CD45RO, were positively enriched for CCR7, and omitted terminally differentiated effector memory CD45RA+ cells. The assay was run at deep level. Replicate PCRs for sorted subsets used approximately 190 ng DNA; this equaled 33,000 or so T cell genomes. Profiling relied on immunoSEQ multiplex PCR, and the TCRdb table lists in-frame clones only, not all of them. The sample consists of about 2.1 million clones, 90% to 95% of them appearing once. CDR1 is SEHNR, CDR2 FQNEAQ, per germline (reference sequence). The CDR3 is 17 amino acids. With 5 bases clipped from V and 5 bases from J, the junction kept 11 bases outside the gene matches. As regards this clone: The antigen is undetermined.

This sequence originates from a man younger than 35 in good health. Some clones in this sample may be carry-over from other donors' samples. The rearrangement joins TRBV7-9 to TRBJ2-1; 11 nucleotides match TRBD2. Source material: naive CD8+ T cells from PBMCs. CDR3 in amino acids: CASSTREGLAVNNEQFF. Here the CDR3 DNA reads TGTGCCAGCAGCACCAGAGAGGGACTAGCGGTGAACAATGAGCAGTTCTTC.